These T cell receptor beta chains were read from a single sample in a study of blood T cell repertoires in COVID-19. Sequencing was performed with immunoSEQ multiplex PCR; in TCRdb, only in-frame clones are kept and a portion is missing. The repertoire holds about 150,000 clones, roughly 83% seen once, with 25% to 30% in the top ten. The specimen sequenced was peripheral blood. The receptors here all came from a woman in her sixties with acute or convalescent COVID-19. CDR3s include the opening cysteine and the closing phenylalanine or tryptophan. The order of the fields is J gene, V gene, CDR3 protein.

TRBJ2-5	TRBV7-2	CASSRKDSGQETQYF
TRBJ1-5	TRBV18	CASSPQYSNQPQHF
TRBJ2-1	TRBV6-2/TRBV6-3	CASSAGSGHYNEQFF
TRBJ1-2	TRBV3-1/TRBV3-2	CASSHNGRGYTF
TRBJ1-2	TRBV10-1	CASSESGHGYTF
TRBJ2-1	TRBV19	CASSRGLAYSYNEQFF
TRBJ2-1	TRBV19	CASSIVLLRGDEQFF
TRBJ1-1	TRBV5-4	CASSSGTNGMNTEAFF
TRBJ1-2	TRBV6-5	CASSPPTGTGYTF
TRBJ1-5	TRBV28	CASKPRSYLPQHF
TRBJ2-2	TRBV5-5	CASSPTGNTGELFF
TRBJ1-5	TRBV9	CASSLGDRSNQPQHF
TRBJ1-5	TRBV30	CAWSVLGGGGQPQHF
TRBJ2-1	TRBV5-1	CASSTQTGQTYNEQFF
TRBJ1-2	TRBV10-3	CAISPRGGDGYTF
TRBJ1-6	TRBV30	CAWTRGNHNSPLHF
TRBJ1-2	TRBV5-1	CASSTGTGGSLSYGYTF
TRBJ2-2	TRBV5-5	CASSLILVRANTGELFF
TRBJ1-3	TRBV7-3	CASSLTGTGGSGNTIYF
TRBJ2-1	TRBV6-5	CASSYGPGSYNEQFF
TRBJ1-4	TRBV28	CASSRGQGREKLFF
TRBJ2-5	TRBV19	CASSYPGQGGETQYF
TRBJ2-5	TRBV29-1	CSVVTGGGRETQYF
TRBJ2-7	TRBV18	CASSADRVRSYEQYF
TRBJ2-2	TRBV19	CASSIESSSGGPNTGELFF
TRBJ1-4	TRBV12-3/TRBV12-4	CASSGTEFEKLFF
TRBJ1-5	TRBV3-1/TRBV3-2	CASSQERGQPQHF
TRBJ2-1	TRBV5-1	CASSETSGGWYEQFF
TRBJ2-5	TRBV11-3	CASSKSGGRRETQYF
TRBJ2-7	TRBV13	CASSSDRGSEQYF
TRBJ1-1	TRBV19	CASTTSTGTQNTEAFF
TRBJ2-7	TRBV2	CAGGLGTGAYEQYF
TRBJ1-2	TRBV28	CASSRQGAWGYTF
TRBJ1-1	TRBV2	CASTLFMNTEAFF
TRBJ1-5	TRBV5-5	CASSLVPGGIYQPQHF
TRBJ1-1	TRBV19	CASRPRQGRNTEAFF
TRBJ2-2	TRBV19	CASSIGTSATGELFF
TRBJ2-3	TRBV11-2	CASSLGGTGARDTQYF
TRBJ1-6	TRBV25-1	CASSHRASYNSPLHF
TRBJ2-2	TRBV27	CASSLNTGAFVGELFF
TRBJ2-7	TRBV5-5	CASSLAFRPKVGEGEQYF
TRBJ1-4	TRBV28	CASRTPSGHSEKLFF